This passage covers 9 T cell receptor beta chains from one sample sequenced in a study of cytomegalovirus exposure and HLA in healthy donors (dated by TCRdb to 2015 to 2018). Library preparation employed the immunoSEQ multiplex PCR assay. The multiplex PCR relied on a mix of 60 forward primers for TCR Vbeta segments and 13 reverse primers for TCR Jbeta segments. In TCRdb, the immuneACCESS table is reduced to in-frame sequences with V and J assigned. These tables do not hold every clone; where another copy was compared, an unresolved V gene accounts for under half, and the others remain unexplained. This specimen's table enumerates 150,000 to 200,000 clones. The ten largest clones take up 2% to 2.5% of the sample. The sequencing sample was made of PBMCs. The receptors shown here come from a man in his thirties or forties in good health and CMV-seronegative.

This chain links TRBV7-3 with TRBJ2-2; the D is unclear. The V and J ends lost 3 bases and 6 bases respectively, with 11 bases between them. This CDR3 has 14 residues. CDR1 is SGHTA, CDR2 FQGTGA, per germline. The CDR3 coding sequence is TGTGCCAGCAGCTTGACTGGAATGTCCGGGGAGCTGTTTTTT. It encodes CASSLTGMSGELFF.

The chain joins TRBV5-1 to TRBJ1-3; the D gene is possibly TRBD1 (6 bases). The CDR3 is 16 residues long. Trimming removed 4 bases from V and 3 bases from J, with 17 bases in between. Per germline, CDR1 SGHRS and CDR2 YFSETQ. The CDR3 DNA reads as TGCGCCAGCAGCCTAATGGCGTCGACAGGTGGAAACACCATATATTTT. Encoded protein: CASSLMASTGGNTIYF.

V is TRBV6-1 and J is TRBJ1-6; 8 positions match TRBD1. CDR1 is MNHNS, CDR2 SASEGT, per germline. The CDR3 loop spans 14 amino acids. After removal of 8 bases from V and 5 bases from J, the junction contained 5 bases not matched to a gene. The CDR3 DNA reads TGTGCCAGCGAAGGCAGGGGGCATAATTCACCCCTCCACTTT. Translating it yields CASEGRGHNSPLHF.

The chain has TRBV2 and TRBJ2-4, with D possibly matching TRBD1 (5 bases). Deletions cut 5 bases from V and 3 bases from J, with 11 bases between. This CDR3 contains 14 residues. Germline CDR1 and CDR2: SNHLY and FYNNEI. The CDR3 is CASSPRQYKNIQYF. The CDR3 coding sequence is TGTGCCAGCAGTCCCCGACAGTACAAAAACATTCAGTACTTC.

V gene TRBV28 combines with J gene TRBJ2-7, with 7 bases that match TRBD1. The CDR3 loop spans 15 amino acids. V shed 4 bases and J 1 base; nucleotides not matched to a gene: 7. Per germline, CDR1 MDHEN and CDR2 SYDVKM. The CDR3 reads CASSSLGQSSYEQYF. For the CDR3, the DNA is TGTGCCAGCAGTTCCCTGGGACAGTCTTCCTACGAGCAGTACTTC.

V is TRBV19 and J is TRBJ2-5; D is perhaps TRBD1 (6 bases). The germline gives CDR1 LNHDA, CDR2 SQIVND (reference sequence). The CDR3 runs to 13 residues. The V end was cut by 4 bases, the J end by 3 bases, with 9 bases between. CDR3: CASSKWTEETQYF. The CDR3 nucleotides read TGTGCCAGTAGTAAGTGGACAGAAGAGACCCAGTACTTC.

This chain joins TRBV5-4 and TRBJ2-7; TRBD2 aligns across 8 bases. The CDR3 totals 15 residues. V lost 4 bases, J lost 2 bases, and 8 bases stayed unmatched. Germline V gene sequence: CDR1 SGHNT, CDR2 YYREEE (reference sequence). CDR3: CASSVQRGTPYEQYF. The CDR3 bases are TGTGCCAGCAGCGTACAGCGGGGGACCCCCTACGAGCAGTACTTC.

The chain is built from TRBV5-1 and TRBJ2-1; 13 nucleotides match TRBD2. The CDR3 is made up of 16 amino acids. The V gene end was trimmed by 2 bases and the J gene end by 4 bases; junction bases not matched to a gene: 3. Germline-derived CDR1 and CDR2 are SGHRS and YFSETQ. CDR3 nucleotide sequence: TGCGCCAGCAGCTTAACTAGCGGGAGGGGGTACAATGAGCAGTTCTTC. This encodes CASSLTSGRGYNEQFF.

CDR3 coding DNA: TGTGCCAGTAGTCCTGGGGCAGGGGTTCAGCCCCAGCATTTT. It is translated as CASSPGAGVQPQHF. The chain employs TRBV19 and TRBJ1-5; D might be TRBD1 (6 bases). Trimming cost V 5 bases and J 6 bases, with 14 bases left between them. In germline, CDR1 is LNHDA, CDR2 SQIVND (reference sequence). The CDR3 is 14 amino acids.